This passage covers 7 T cell receptor beta chains from one sample sequenced in a study of molecular identifiers for immune sequencing clone quantification. MiXCR, applied by TCRdb to the PCR reads, yields one record per CDR3 protein. The sample lists approximately 680,000 distinct CDR3 sequences, about 25% occurring once. Sequenced material: naive CD8+ T cells from blood, with Jurkat cell RNA spiked in. Described subset: FACS-sorted CD8+CD4-CCR7+CD45RA+ naive T cells. The source of these receptors is a human donor in good health. Some libraries in this study had Jurkat cell RNA spiked in.

This clonotype was counted at least ten times. V gene TRBV5-5 combines with J gene TRBJ2-7; 10 bases agree with TRBD1. The germline gives CDR1 SGHKS, CDR2 YYEKEE (reference sequence). This CDR3 contains 14 residues. Trimming removed 4 bases from V and 4 bases from J; junction bases left unmatched: 5. The CDR3 loop reads CASSTGQGEYEQYF. DNA of the CDR3: TGTGCCAGCAGCACCGGACAGGGGGAGTACGAGCAGTACTTC.

About this clonotype itself: A much larger clone differs from this one at a single base, so this may be a read error. V usage is TRBV12-3 or TRBV12-4 and J usage is TRBJ2-2; D is undetermined. This CDR3 region has 15 residues. The CDR3 nucleotides are TGTGCCGGCAGTCCCCAACAACCGAACACCGGGGAGCTGTTTTTT. Residues: CAGSPQQPNTGELFF.

In its sample, this clonotype was seen many times. The genes are TRBV7-9 and TRBJ1-1; D not resolved. The CDR3 spans 14 residues. CDR1 SEHNR and CDR2 FQNEAQ come from the germline V gene (reference sequence). Trimming removed 1 base from V and 2 bases from J, with 8 bases in between. The CDR3: CASSLDIGNTEAFF. Here the CDR3 DNA reads TGTGCCAGCAGCTTAGATATCGGAAACACTGAAGCTTTCTTT.

This clonotype was recorded many times. The rearrangement uses TRBV12-3 or TRBV12-4 and TRBJ2-7; D may correspond to TRBD1 or TRBD2 (5 bases each). The CDR3 extends over 13 amino acids. Trimming stripped 6 bases from V and 5 bases from J, with 14 bases between. CDR3 in DNA: TGTGCCAGCAGCTTACTGGGGGTGCACGAGCAGTACTTC. Translating gives CASSLLGVHEQYF.

This clonotype was seen ten or more times. One end of the junction fails to match germline, which may point to a read error. This CDR3 reads CASSLVGNSYEQYF. The CDR3 DNA reads TGTGCCAGCAGTTTAGTAGGGAACTCCTACGAGCAGTACTTC. The chain recombines TRBV5-1 with TRBJ2-7; no clear D. This CDR3 has 14 residues. Germline CDR1 reads SGHRS; CDR2 reads YFSETQ. Supplemented by reference TRBV5-1 and TRBJ2-7, the full variable domain reads KAGVTQTPRYLIKTRGQQVTLSCSPISGHRSVSWYQQTPGQGLQFLFEYFSETQRNKGNFPGRFSGRQFSNSRSEMNVSTLELGDSALYLCASSLVGNSYEQYFGPGTRLTVT.

CDR3 sequence (DNA): TGCGCCAGCAGCCAGAGCACTAGCTTTCCCGATGAGCAGTTCTTC. This gives the protein CASSQSTSFPDEQFF. The chain links TRBV4-3 to TRBJ2-1; D might be TRBD2 (6 bases). The V and J ends lost 3 bases and 8 bases respectively, with 17 bases between them. This CDR3 region has 15 residues. Germline CDR1 and CDR2: LGHNA and YSLEER.

Ten or more counts support this clonotype. V is TRBV4-3 and J is TRBJ1-3; D is unresolved. V lost 0 bases and J lost 4, with 13 bases in between. The V gene's germline CDR1 is LGHNA and CDR2 YSLEER. CDR3 size: 16 residues. DNA for the CDR3: TGCGCCAGCAGCCAAGATTATATAGGGTTCGGAAACACCATATATTTT. Amino acids: CASSQDYIGFGNTIYF.